The 14 T cell receptor beta chains below come from one sample, sequenced in a study of blood T cell repertoires in COVID-19. Profiled with immunoSEQ multiplex PCR; TCRdb holds only in-frame clones, not every one. This sample has some 400,000 clones, with more than 70% found just once. The sequenced sample consisted of PBMCs or T cells enriched from blood (not recorded which). These TCRs come from a man aged 25 to 40 who had recovered from COVID-19.

The V call is TRBV2, the J call TRBJ2-2; tentative D call: TRBD1 (6 bases). CDR1 is SNHLY and CDR2 is FYNNEI in the germline V gene. V lost 8 bases and J 4 bases, leaving 23 bases between the germline ends. The CDR3 has 17 amino acids. CDR3 amino acids: CASSRRGGGAGTGELFF. Here the CDR3 DNA reads TGTGCCAGCTCCCGCCGGGGTGGGGGCGCGGGCACCGGGGAGCTGTTTTTT.

On this clone itself: This same CDR3 is encoded by further DNA sequences in the sample. V usage is TRBV7-9 and J usage is TRBJ2-7; no definite D call. The CDR3 runs 13 residues. The germline CDR1 and CDR2 sequences are SEHNR and FQNEAQ (reference sequence). The V end lost 2 bases, the J end lost 3 bases, and 8 bases lay between the germline ends. The CDR3 nucleotides are TGTGCCAGCAGCTTATCCGGCGGCTACGAGCAGTACTTC. Translated: CASSLSGGYEQYF.

This clone appeared once. This rearrangement joins TRBV5-6 to TRBJ2-7, with 8 bases fitting TRBD2. The V gene's germline CDR1 is SGHDT and CDR2 YYEEEE. V lost 0 bases to trimming and J lost 6 bases; unmatched junction nucleotides: 11. CDR3 size: 16 residues. The CDR3: CASSLVWRGDPPEQYF. The CDR3 DNA sequence: TGTGCCAGCAGCTTGGTTTGGCGGGGGGATCCACCCGAGCAGTACTTC.

This sequence joins TRBV3-1 (or the pseudogene TRBV3-2) and TRBJ2-2; TRBD1 is a possible D gene (5 bases). Trimming cost V 4 bases and J 3 bases, with 15 bases left between them. The CDR3 loop spans 16 amino acids. The germline gives CDR1 LGHDT, CDR2 YNNKEL (reference sequence). The CDR3 reads CASSPREGQYTGELFF. The CDR3, as DNA: TGTGCCAGCAGCCCCAGGGAAGGACAATACACCGGGGAGCTGTTTTTT.

The sample holds a few counts of this clone. V usage is TRBV6-2 or TRBV6-3 and J usage is TRBJ1-2; D possibly corresponds to TRBD1 (5 bases). Germline CDR1 MNHEY, CDR2 SVGEGT. Trimming removed 3 bases at V and 6 bases at J, with 11 bases between. The CDR3 loop spans 13 amino acids. DNA for the CDR3: TGTGCCAGCAGTTATGCGGGACTCCATGGCTACACCTTC. Translating gives CASSYAGLHGYTF.

This clone appeared once. This rearrangement joins TRBV6-4 to TRBJ1-2; 8 nucleotides align to TRBD1. V gave up 3 bases and J gave up 3 bases; unmatched junction bases: 12. From germline, CDR1 is MRHNA and CDR2 SNTAGT. The CDR3 runs 17 residues. The CDR3 DNA follows: TGTGCCAGCAGTGAGACCTCGACAGGGGACGGAGACTATGGCTACACCTTC. Residues: CASSETSTGDGDYGYTF.

CDR3 sequence: CASSTLTVSGANVLTF. CDR3 nucleotides: TGTGCCAGTAGTACATTGACAGTCTCTGGGGCCAACGTCCTGACTTTC. This chain connects TRBV19 to TRBJ2-6, with D possibly being TRBD1 (5 bases). Per the germline V gene, CDR1 is LNHDA and CDR2 is SQIVND (reference sequence). The CDR3 has 16 amino acids. The V gene lost 4 bases and the J gene lost 0 bases, with 10 bases spanning the gap.

This clone has only one observation. The chain employs TRBV7-3 and TRBJ2-1; D perhaps matches TRBD1 (6 bases). Germline V lookup: CDR1 SGHTA, CDR2 FQGTGA. The CDR3 is 15 amino acids. V was clipped by 6 bases and J by 6 bases, with 18 bases between them. As DNA, the CDR3 is TGTGCCAGCAGTCCCTCTGAGGGCAGGGGCAATGAGCAGTTCTTC. The encoded protein is CASSPSEGRGNEQFF.

J is TRBJ2-2 and V is TRBV6-5; 8 bases map to TRBD2. Trimming cost V 10 bases and J 2 bases; bases outside gene matches: 6. This CDR3 has 14 residues. Germline V gene data show CDR1 as MNHEY and CDR2 as SVGAGI. CDR3 in DNA: TGTGCCAATGCGGGGGGCTCCAACACCGGGGAGCTGTTTTTT. It encodes CANAGGSNTGELFF.

This clone was detected once. The chain joins TRBV15 to TRBJ2-5, with a tentative D call TRBD2 (7 bases). Germline V gene sequence: CDR1 LNHNV, CDR2 YYDKDF (reference sequence). V gave up 3 bases and J gave up 4 bases, with 15 bases separating them. The CDR3 covers 15 residues. CDR3 DNA: TGTGCCACCAGCAGCCCGTCGGGGGGCGGAGAGACCCAGTACTTC. This sequence encodes CATSSPSGGGETQYF.

The chain employs TRBV29-1 and TRBJ1-2; D is ambiguous. The length of the CDR3 is 13 residues. Germline V gene lookup returns CDR1 SQVTM and CDR2 ANQGSEA. V dropped 3 bases and J dropped 2 bases, with 10 bases sitting between them. The CDR3 region is CSVDRQPNYGYTF. CDR3 nucleotide sequence: TGCAGCGTTGACCGACAACCAAACTATGGCTACACCTTC.

V is TRBV9 and J is TRBJ2-2; D possibly corresponds to TRBD2 (7 bases). This CDR3 comprises 17 residues. The germline V gene encodes CDR1 SGDLS and CDR2 YYNGEE. V was trimmed by 3 bases and J by 6 bases, leaving 21 bases between them. CDR3 nucleotides: TGTGCCAGCAGCGCCTCATCAACGGGGGCGGGAGCCGGGGAGCTGTTTTTT. It specifies CASSASSTGAGAGELFF. Variable domain in full (rest from reference TRBV9 and TRBJ2-2): DSGVTQTPKHLITATGQRVTLRCSPRSGDLSVYWYQQSLDQGLQFLIQYYNGEERAKGNILERFSAQQFPDLHSELNLSSLELGDSALYFCASSASSTGAGAGELFFGEGSRLTVL.

This sequence joins TRBV6-5 and TRBJ2-5; D is unresolved. V lost 10 bases and J lost 1, with 13 bases in between. The germline CDR1 and CDR2 sequences are MNHEY and SVGAGI. This CDR3 has 13 residues. CDR3 in DNA: TGTGCCACCCACCGGCGGTCCCAAGAGACCCAGTACTTC. Protein: CATHRRSQETQYF.

The rearrangement joins TRBV23-1 to TRBJ1-1; possibly TRBD1 for D (6 bases). TRBV23-1 is an ORF, with its function uncertain. V lost 2 bases to trimming and J lost 4 bases, with 11 bases between them. CDR3 length: 14 amino acids. The chain's CDR3 is CASSQGGYGTEAFF. The CDR3 nucleotides read TGCGCCAGCAGTCAAGGGGGCTACGGCACTGAAGCTTTCTTT.